Sequencing of this T cell receptor beta chain was carried out in a study of cytomegalovirus exposure and HLA in healthy donors. Study context: Of all 400 or so donors who were genotyped, roughly 81% belonged to the Caucasian-associated ancestry cluster.

General observations from the study: Fewer N-insertions than the approximately 700-donor mean were reportedly shown by an Asian-associated ancestry cluster in a later analysis. A link between a missense DCLRE1C variant and TCR beta V- and J-gene trimming emerged from a later analysis.

This clone was detected only a few times. Its antigen is not identified. PCR primers comprised 60 Vbeta and 13 Jbeta primers. Repertoires were generated with immunoSEQ multiplex PCR, while TCRdb's copy carries only in-frame clones and drops some. The table includes approximately 170,000 clones, roughly 77% detected once. V dropped 6 bases and J dropped 8; count of bases not matched to a gene: 11. The CDR3 covers 14 residues. Germline V CDR1 and CDR2: LGHNT, FRNRAP. This receptor was taken from a man aged 18 to 35 in good health and CMV-seropositive. This rearrangement joins TRBV12-5 to TRBJ1-2; 8 nucleotides agree with TRBD1. The material sequenced was PBMCs. CDR3: CASGQYQDRGGYTF. CDR3 coding DNA: TGTGCTAGTGGCCAATATCAAGACAGGGGCGGCTACACCTTC.